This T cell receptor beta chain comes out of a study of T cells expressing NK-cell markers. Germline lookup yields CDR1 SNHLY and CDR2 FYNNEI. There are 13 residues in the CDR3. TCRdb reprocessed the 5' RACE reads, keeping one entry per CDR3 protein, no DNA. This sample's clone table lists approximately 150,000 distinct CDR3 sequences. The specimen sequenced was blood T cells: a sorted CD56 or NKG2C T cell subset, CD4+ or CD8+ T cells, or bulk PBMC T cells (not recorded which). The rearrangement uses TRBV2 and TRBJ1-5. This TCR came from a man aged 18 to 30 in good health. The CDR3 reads CASRGRGGQPQHF.